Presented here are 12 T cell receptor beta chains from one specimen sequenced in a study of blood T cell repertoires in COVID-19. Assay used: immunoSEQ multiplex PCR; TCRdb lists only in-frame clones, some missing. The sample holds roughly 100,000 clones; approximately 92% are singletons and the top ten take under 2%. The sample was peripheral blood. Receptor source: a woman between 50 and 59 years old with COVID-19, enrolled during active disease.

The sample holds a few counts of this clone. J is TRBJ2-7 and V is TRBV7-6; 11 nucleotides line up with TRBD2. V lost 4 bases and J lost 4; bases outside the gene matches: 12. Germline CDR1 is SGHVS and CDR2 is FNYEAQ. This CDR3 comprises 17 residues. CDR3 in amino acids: CASSSYLAGGQRYEQYF. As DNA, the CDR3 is TGTGCCAGCAGCTCTTACCTAGCGGGGGGCCAGCGGTACGAGCAGTACTTC. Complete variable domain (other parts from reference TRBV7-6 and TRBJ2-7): GAGVSQSPRYKVTKRGQDVALRCDPISGHVSLYWYRQALGQGPEFLTYFNYEAQQDKSGLPNDRFSAERPEGSISTLTIQRTEQRDSAMYRCASSSYLAGGQRYEQYFGPGTRLTVT.

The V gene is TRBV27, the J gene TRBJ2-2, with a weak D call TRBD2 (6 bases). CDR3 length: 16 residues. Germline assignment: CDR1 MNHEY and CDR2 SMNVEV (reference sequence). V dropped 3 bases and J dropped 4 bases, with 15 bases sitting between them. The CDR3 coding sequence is TGTGCCAGCAGTTTTTCGGCAGGACTAATCACCGGGGAGCTGTTTTTT. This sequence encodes CASSFSAGLITGELFF.

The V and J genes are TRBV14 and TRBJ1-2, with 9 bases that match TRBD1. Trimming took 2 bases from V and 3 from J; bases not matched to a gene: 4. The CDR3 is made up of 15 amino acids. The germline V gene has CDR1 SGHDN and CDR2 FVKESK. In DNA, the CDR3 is TGTGCCAGCAGCCAATGGACAGGGGAGTACTATGGCTACACCTTC. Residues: CASSQWTGEYYGYTF.

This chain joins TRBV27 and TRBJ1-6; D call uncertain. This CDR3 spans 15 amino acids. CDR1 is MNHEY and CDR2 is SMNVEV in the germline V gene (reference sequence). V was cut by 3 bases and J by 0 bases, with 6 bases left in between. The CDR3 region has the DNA TGTGCCAGCAGTTTGGGCCGCTCCTATAATTCACCCCTCCACTTT. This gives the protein CASSLGRSYNSPLHF.

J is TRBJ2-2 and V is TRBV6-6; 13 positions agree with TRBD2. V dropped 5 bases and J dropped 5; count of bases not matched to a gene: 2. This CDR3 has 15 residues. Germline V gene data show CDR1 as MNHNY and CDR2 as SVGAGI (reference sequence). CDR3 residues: CASSGTSGVTGELFF. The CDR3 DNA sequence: TGTGCCAGCAGTGGGACTAGCGGGGTTACCGGGGAGCTGTTTTTT.

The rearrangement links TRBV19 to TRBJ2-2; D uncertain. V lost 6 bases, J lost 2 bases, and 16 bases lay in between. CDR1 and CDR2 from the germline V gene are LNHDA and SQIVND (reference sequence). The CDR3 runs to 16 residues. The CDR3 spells CASRALAGSNTGELFF. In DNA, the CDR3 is TGTGCCAGTAGGGCCCTGGCAGGTTCTAACACCGGGGAGCTGTTTTTT.

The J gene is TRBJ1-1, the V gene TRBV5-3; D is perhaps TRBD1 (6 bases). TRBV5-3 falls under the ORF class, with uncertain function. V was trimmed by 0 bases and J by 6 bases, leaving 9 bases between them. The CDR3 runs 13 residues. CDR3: CARSLVQGPEAFF. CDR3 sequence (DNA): TGTGCCAGAAGCTTGGTACAGGGCCCTGAAGCTTTCTTT.

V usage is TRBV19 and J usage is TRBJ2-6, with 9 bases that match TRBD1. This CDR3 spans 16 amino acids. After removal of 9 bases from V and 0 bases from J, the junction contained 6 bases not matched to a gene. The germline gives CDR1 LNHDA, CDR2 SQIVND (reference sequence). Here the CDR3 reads CASRDRVNSGANVLTF. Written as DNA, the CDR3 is TGTGCCAGCCGGGACAGGGTGAACTCTGGGGCCAACGTCCTGACTTTC.

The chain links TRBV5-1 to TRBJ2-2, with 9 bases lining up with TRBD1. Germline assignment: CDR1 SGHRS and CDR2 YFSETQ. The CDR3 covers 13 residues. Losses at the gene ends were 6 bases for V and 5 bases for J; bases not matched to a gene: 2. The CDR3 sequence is CASTDRGTGELFF. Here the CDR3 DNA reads TGCGCCAGCACGGACAGGGGAACCGGGGAGCTGTTTTTT.

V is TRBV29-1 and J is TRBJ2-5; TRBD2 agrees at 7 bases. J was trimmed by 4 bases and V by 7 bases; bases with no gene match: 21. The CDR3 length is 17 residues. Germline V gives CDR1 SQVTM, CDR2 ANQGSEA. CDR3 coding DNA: TGCAGCGCCTACTTCCAGGAAGCGGGGCAGGGCCGAGAGACCCAGTACTTC. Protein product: CSAYFQEAGQGRETQYF.

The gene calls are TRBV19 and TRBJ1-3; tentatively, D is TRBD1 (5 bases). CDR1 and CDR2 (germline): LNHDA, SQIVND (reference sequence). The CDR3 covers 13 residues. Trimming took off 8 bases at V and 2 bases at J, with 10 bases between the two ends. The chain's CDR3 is CASAPGAGNTIYF. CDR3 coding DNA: TGTGCCAGTGCCCCGGGGGCTGGAAACACCATATATTTT.

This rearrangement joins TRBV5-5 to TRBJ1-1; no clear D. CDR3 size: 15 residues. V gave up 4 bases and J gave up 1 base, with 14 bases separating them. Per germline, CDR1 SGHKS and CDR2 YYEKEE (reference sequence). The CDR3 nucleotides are TGTGCCAGCAGCCCCTCAGGCGGGCGGAACACTGAAGCTTTCTTT. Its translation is CASSPSGGRNTEAFF.